This T cell receptor beta chain was sequenced for a study of blood T cells in healthy people across ages. This CDR3 contains 15 residues. Germline loops: CDR1 MNHEY, CDR2 SVGEGT. Trimming stripped 7 bases from V and 8 bases from J, with 21 bases between. A sample-barcoded 5' primer and a J-beta primer mix were used in a second PCR of about 7 to 12 cycles. TCRdb passed the 5' RACE reads through MiXCR, listing each CDR3 protein once. The sample lists around 1,900,000 distinct CDR3 sequences, approximately 39% occurring once. This rearrangement joins TRBV6-2 or TRBV6-3 to TRBJ2-1; D tentatively reads TRBD1 or TRBD2 (6 bases each). The sequence derives from a human donor in good health. Sequencing was carried out using blood. Written as DNA, the CDR3 is TGTGCCAGCATCAGGGGACTCCAGTCGGCGGATGAGCAGTTCTTC. Protein sequence: CASIRGLQSADEQFF.